A single T cell receptor beta chain is shown here with its context. This record comes from a study of T cell responses to AZD1222 COVID-19 vaccine. CDR1 is LGHNT and CDR2 is FRNRAP in the germline V gene. The ends were cut back, 2 bases at V and 6 bases at J, with 10 bases in the middle. CDR3 length equals 13 residues. Measured with immunoSEQ multiplex PCR; TCRdb has only the in-frame clones, and not every one. The sample records approximately 160,000 clones, under 95% being singletons. The sequencing here drew on peripheral blood, taken 28 days after the second AZD1222 dose. The source of this sequence is an adult who received the AZD1222 COVID-19 vaccine. The chain employs TRBV12-5 and TRBJ1-1; D not certain. The CDR3 DNA reads TGTGCTAGTGGTTTGCCACGGGTAGCTGAAGCTTTCTTT. Translating it yields CASGLPRVAEAFF. Full variable domain (outside the CDR3, taken from reference TRBV12-5 and TRBJ1-1): DARVTQTPRHKVTEMGQEVTMRCQPILGHNTVFWYRQTMMQGLELLAYFRNRAPLDDSGMPKDRFSAEMPDATLATLKIQPSEPRDSAVYFCASGLPRVAEAFFGQGTRLTVV.